This T cell receptor beta chain comes out of a study of T cell responses to AZD1222 COVID-19 vaccine. Study background: Second-dose recipients at about 4 or about 12 weeks were treated as one pooled group.

Study-wide findings and caveats: No repertoire was sampled before or during the peak T cell response, only after it. Mostly white British, mostly female donors; authors suggested clonal diversity may be underestimated.

Notes on this clone: As yet, its antigen is unknown.

Measured with immunoSEQ multiplex PCR; TCRdb has only the in-frame clones, and not every one. Among fewer than 200,000 clones, approximately 92% were seen once, and the ten largest hold 1% to 1.5%. The CDR3 is made up of 17 amino acids. Germline values: CDR1 LGHDT, CDR2 YNNKEL (reference sequence). V trimming: 3 bases; J trimming: 6 bases; junction bases outside the gene matches: 12. The V and J genes are TRBV3-1 (or the pseudogene TRBV3-2) and TRBJ2-3; 10 positions agree with TRBD2. The TCR comes from an adult in good health. This specimen was peripheral blood, taken on day 0 of AZD1222 vaccination. The CDR3 region has the DNA TGTGCCAGCAGCCAGGGCAGTGCTAGCGGGGGAAGGGATACGCAGTATTTT. Residues: CASSQGSASGGRDTQYF.